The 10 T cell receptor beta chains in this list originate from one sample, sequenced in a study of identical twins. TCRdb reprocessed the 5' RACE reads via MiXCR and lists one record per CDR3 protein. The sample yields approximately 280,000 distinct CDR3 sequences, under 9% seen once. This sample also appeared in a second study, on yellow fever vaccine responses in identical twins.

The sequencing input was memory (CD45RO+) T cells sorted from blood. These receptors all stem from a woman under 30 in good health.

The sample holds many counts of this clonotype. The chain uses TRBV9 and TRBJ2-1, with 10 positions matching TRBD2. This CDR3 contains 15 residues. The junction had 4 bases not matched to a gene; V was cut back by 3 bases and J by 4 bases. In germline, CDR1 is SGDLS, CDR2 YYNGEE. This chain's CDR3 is CASSEGLAVYNEQFF. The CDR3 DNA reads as TGTGCCAGCAGCGAAGGACTAGCGGTGTACAATGAGCAGTTCTTC.

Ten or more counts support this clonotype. This CDR3 is CSLQSPAGGVEKLFF. The DNA for the CDR3 is TGCAGTCTTCAAAGCCCCGCAGGGGGGGTTGAAAAACTGTTTTTT. The chain is built from TRBV20-1 and TRBJ1-4, with 7 bases identical to TRBD1. The CDR3 has 15 residues. Trimming at V came to 8 bases and at J to 7 bases, leaving 16 bases not matched to a gene. CDR1 and CDR2 from the germline V gene are DFQATT and SNEGSKA (reference sequence).

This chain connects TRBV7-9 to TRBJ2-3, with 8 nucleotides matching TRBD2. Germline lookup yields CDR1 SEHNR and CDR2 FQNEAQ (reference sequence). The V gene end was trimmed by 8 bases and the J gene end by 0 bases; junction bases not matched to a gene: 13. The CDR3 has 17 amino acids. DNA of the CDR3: TGTGCCAGCTCCTCGCCTCGGGGGGGGCGTAGCACAGATACGCAGTATTTT. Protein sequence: CASSSPRGGRSTDTQYF. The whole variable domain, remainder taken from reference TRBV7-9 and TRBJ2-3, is DTGVSQNPRHKITKRGQNVTFRCDPISEHNRLYWYRQTLGQGPEFLTYFQNEAQLEKSRLLSDRFSAERPKGSFSTLEIQRTEQGDSAMYLCASSSPRGGRSTDTQYFGPGTRLTVL.

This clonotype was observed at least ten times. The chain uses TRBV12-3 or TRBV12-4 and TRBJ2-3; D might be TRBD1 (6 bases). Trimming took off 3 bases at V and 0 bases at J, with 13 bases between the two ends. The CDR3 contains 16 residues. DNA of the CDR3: TGTGCCAGCAGTTTCGGGACACGTGCTAGCACAGATACGCAGTATTTT. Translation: CASSFGTRASTDTQYF.

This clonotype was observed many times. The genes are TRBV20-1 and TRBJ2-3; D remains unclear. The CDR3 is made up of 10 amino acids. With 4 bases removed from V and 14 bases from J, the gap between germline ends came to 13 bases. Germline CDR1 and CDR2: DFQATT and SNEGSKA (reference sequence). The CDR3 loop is CSATGLRMYF. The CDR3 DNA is TGCAGTGCTACCGGATTAAGAATGTATTTT.

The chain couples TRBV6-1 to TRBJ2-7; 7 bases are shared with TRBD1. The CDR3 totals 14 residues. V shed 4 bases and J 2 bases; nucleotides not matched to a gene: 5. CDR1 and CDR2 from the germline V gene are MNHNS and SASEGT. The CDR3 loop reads CASSAYRGPYEQYF. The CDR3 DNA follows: TGTGCCAGCAGTGCCTACAGGGGACCCTACGAGCAGTACTTC.

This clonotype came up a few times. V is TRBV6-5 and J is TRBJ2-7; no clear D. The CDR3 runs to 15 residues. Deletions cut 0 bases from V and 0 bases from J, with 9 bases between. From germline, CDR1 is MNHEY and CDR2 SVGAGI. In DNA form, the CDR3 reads TGTGCCAGCAGTTACTCCCTGAAGAGCTCCTACGAGCAGTACTTC. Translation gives CASSYSLKSSYEQYF.

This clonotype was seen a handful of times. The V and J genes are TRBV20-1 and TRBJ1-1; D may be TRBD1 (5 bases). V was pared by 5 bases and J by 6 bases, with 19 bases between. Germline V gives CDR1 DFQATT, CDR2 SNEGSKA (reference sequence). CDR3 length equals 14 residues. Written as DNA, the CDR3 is TGCAGTGCTCCTCCCATCGACAGAAGGGCTGAAGCTTTCTTT. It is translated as CSAPPIDRRAEAFF.

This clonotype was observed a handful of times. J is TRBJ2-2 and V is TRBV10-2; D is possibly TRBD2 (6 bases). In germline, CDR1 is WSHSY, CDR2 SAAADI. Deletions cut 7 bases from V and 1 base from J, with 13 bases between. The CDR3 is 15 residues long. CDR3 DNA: TGCGCCAGCAAAGGTTTTAGCGGGAACACCGGGGAGCTGTTTTTT. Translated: CASKGFSGNTGELFF.

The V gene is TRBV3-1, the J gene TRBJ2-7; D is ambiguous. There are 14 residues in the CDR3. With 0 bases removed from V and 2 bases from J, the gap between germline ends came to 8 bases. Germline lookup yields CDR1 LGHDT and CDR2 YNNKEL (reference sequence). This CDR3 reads CASSQELGPYEQYF. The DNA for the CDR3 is TGTGCCAGCAGCCAAGAGCTAGGCCCCTACGAGCAGTACTTC.